The rows below give T cell receptor beta chains drawn from one sample of a study of immune characterization of retroperitoneal liposarcoma. TCRdb re-called the PCR reads with MiXCR, one entry per CDR3 protein. This sample has under 15,000 distinct CDR3 sequences; 45% to 50% occur once, and the top ten carry 9% to 15%. Sequencing was carried out using tumor tissue. Every receptor here comes from a female donor with retroperitoneal liposarcoma. Both conserved end residues are part of each CDR3. The order of the fields is J gene, clone size, V gene, D gene, CDR3 DNA, CDR3 protein. The D gene is left open where the match is weak. The listing skips clone size in some rows; elsewhere it reads once, few, many or a size class.

J gene: TRBJ1-1
clone size: .
V gene: TRBV10-3
D gene: TRBD1
CDR3 DNA: TGTGCCACCCTTAGGACAGGCACTTTGAACACTGAAGCTTTCTTT
CDR3 protein: CATLRTGTLNTEAFF

J gene: TRBJ2-1
clone size: .
V gene: TRBV6-1
D gene: .
CDR3 DNA: TGTGCCAGCAGACAGGGCTCCTACGAGCAGTTCTTC
CDR3 protein: CASRQGSYEQFF

J gene: TRBJ2-7
clone size: .
V gene: TRBV11-3
D gene: .
CDR3 DNA: TGTGCCAGCAGCTTAGGGGGCACTGAGCAGTACTTC
CDR3 protein: CASSLGGTEQYF

J gene: TRBJ2-3
clone size: few
V gene: TRBV7-8
D gene: TRBD2
CDR3 DNA: TGTGCCAGCAGAATAGCGGGAGGGCCAGATACGCAGTATTTT
CDR3 protein: CASRIAGGPDTQYF

J gene: TRBJ2-7
clone size: .
V gene: TRBV6-1
D gene: .
CDR3 DNA: TGTGCCAGCAGTTCCCAATTGGGCCAGGCTGGGACCTTC
CDR3 protein: CASSSQLGQAGTF

J gene: TRBJ2-2
clone size: .
V gene: TRBV12-3/TRBV12-4
D gene: TRBD2
CDR3 DNA: TGTGCCAGCAGTCCCGGGACTAGCGGGGGGGCGGGGGAGCTGTTTTTT
CDR3 protein: CASSPGTSGGAGELFF

J gene: TRBJ2-1
clone size: .
V gene: TRBV6-6
D gene: TRBD2
CDR3 DNA: TGTGCCAGCAGTTACAGCGGGAGCCTCTACAATGAGCAGTTCTTC
CDR3 protein: CASSYSGSLYNEQFF

J gene: TRBJ2-1
clone size: few
V gene: TRBV27
D gene: .
CDR3 DNA: TGTGAGACGGGGACCTACAATGAGCAGTTCTTC
CDR3 protein: CETGTYNEQFF

J gene: TRBJ2-7
clone size: .
V gene: TRBV6-1
D gene: .
CDR3 DNA: TGTGCCAGCAGTTCCGACTACGAGCAGTACTTC
CDR3 protein: CASSSDYEQYF

J gene: TRBJ2-7
clone size: few
V gene: TRBV10-2
D gene: TRBD2
CDR3 DNA: TGCGCCAGCAGTGGTATAGCGGGAGTCCCCAACAATGAGCAGTACTTC
CDR3 protein: CASSGIAGVPNNEQYF

J gene: TRBJ2-1
clone size: .
V gene: TRBV27
D gene: .
CDR3 DNA: TGTGCCAGCAGTTTAGCCCGGCGCGATGAGCAGTTCTTC
CDR3 protein: CASSLARRDEQFF

J gene: TRBJ1-5
clone size: once
V gene: TRBV6-1
D gene: .
CDR3 DNA: TGTGCCAGCAGTGCCCCCCATAATCAGCCCCAGCATTTT
CDR3 protein: CASSAPHNQPQHF

J gene: TRBJ2-7
clone size: medium-sized
V gene: TRBV6-1
D gene: TRBD2
CDR3 DNA: TGTGCCAGCATCCCGAGAGGACTAGCGGGAGTCCACGAGCAGTACTTC
CDR3 protein: CASIPRGLAGVHEQYF

J gene: TRBJ2-2
clone size: .
V gene: TRBV6-1
D gene: .
CDR3 DNA: TGTGCCAGCAGCCCACAGGAGTTAGGTGGGCCGAACACCGGGGAGCTGTTTTTT
CDR3 protein: CASSPQELGGPNTGELFF

J gene: TRBJ2-1
clone size: .
V gene: TRBV27
D gene: .
CDR3 DNA: TGTGCCAGCAGTCGGCTGACGGGGTACAATGAGCAGTTCTTC
CDR3 protein: CASSRLTGYNEQFF

J gene: TRBJ2-1
clone size: many
V gene: TRBV27
D gene: .
CDR3 DNA: TGTGCCAGCAGACCTGACAGTTACAATGAGCAGTTCTTC
CDR3 protein: CASRPDSYNEQFF

J gene: TRBJ2-3
clone size: once
V gene: TRBV7-8
D gene: TRBD2
CDR3 DNA: TGTGCCAGCACCCCGGGGGGAACAGATACGCAGTATTTT
CDR3 protein: CASTPGGTDTQYF

J gene: TRBJ2-7
clone size: .
V gene: TRBV6-1
D gene: TRBD2
CDR3 DNA: TGTGCCAGCAGGAGGACTAGCGGCAACTGGGAGACCTACGAGCAGTACTTC
CDR3 protein: CASRRTSGNWETYEQYF

J gene: TRBJ2-1
clone size: .
V gene: TRBV27
D gene: .
CDR3 DNA: TGTGCCAGCAGAGTAGAGGATGAGCAGTTCTTC
CDR3 protein: CASRVEDEQFF

J gene: TRBJ2-2
clone size: .
V gene: TRBV7-2
D gene: TRBD2
CDR3 DNA: TGTGCCAGCACCCGAAAGGGACTAGCGGGGGGGTTCGAAACCGGGGAGCTGTTTTTT
CDR3 protein: CASTRKGLAGGFETGELFF

J gene: TRBJ2-7
clone size: few
V gene: TRBV7-8
D gene: .
CDR3 DNA: TGTGCCAGCAGCTTAGCGCGGCCTAGCCCGCACTTGACCTCCTACAATGAGCAGTACTTC
CDR3 protein: CASSLARPSPHLTSYNEQYF

J gene: TRBJ2-4
clone size: .
V gene: TRBV6-5
D gene: .
CDR3 DNA: TGTGCCAGCAGTTACGTGGGTTCCAAAAACATTCAGTACTTC
CDR3 protein: CASSYVGSKNIQYF

J gene: TRBJ2-5
clone size: many
V gene: TRBV7-2
D gene: TRBD1
CDR3 DNA: TGTGCCAGCAGCATAGACCCAGCCGGGACAGTTCATGGGACCCAGTACTTC
CDR3 protein: CASSIDPAGTVHGTQYF

J gene: TRBJ2-3
clone size: .
V gene: TRBV7-6
D gene: TRBD2
CDR3 DNA: TGTGCTGGGGGTTGGGCTAGCGGCATCTCCTACGAGCAGTATTTT
CDR3 protein: CAGGWASGISYEQYF

J gene: TRBJ2-1
clone size: few
V gene: TRBV6-1
D gene: TRBD1
CDR3 DNA: TGTGCCAGCAGTTTGACAGGGGGCGACTACGAGCAGTTCTTC
CDR3 protein: CASSLTGGDYEQFF

J gene: TRBJ1-2
clone size: .
V gene: TRBV11-2
D gene: .
CDR3 DNA: TGTGCCAGCAGCTTACCAGGGTTCTATGGCTACACCTTC
CDR3 protein: CASSLPGFYGYTF

J gene: TRBJ2-3
clone size: medium-sized
V gene: TRBV28
D gene: TRBD2
CDR3 DNA: TGTGCCAGCACCAAGGGACTAGCGGGAGCATGGGATACGCAGTATTTT
CDR3 protein: CASTKGLAGAWDTQYF

J gene: TRBJ2-1
clone size: .
V gene: TRBV11-1
D gene: .
CDR3 DNA: TGTGCCAGCAGCCCCCGGCGAGAGGGGTACAATGAGCAGTTCTTC
CDR3 protein: CASSPRREGYNEQFF

J gene: TRBJ2-7
clone size: .
V gene: TRBV7-6
D gene: .
CDR3 DNA: TGTGCCAGCAGCTTGACCTCTGGGAATACGGGGAATGAGCAGTACTTC
CDR3 protein: CASSLTSGNTGNEQYF

J gene: TRBJ2-1
clone size: many
V gene: TRBV6-1
D gene: .
CDR3 DNA: TGTGCCAGCAGTCCATCGGGAGATGAGCAGTTCTTC
CDR3 protein: CASSPSGDEQFF

J gene: TRBJ2-5
clone size: .
V gene: TRBV27
D gene: TRBD1
CDR3 DNA: TGTGCCAGCAGTTCGGGACAGGGATACTTC
CDR3 protein: CASSSGQGYF

J gene: TRBJ2-1
clone size: .
V gene: TRBV6-6
D gene: .
CDR3 DNA: TGTGCCAGCAGTTACGGCCGCTACAATGAGCAGTTCTTC
CDR3 protein: CASSYGRYNEQFF

J gene: TRBJ2-1
clone size: few
V gene: TRBV6-6
D gene: TRBD1
CDR3 DNA: TGTGCCAGCAGTTACTCGGGGGACAGGGCCTACGAGCAGTTCTTC
CDR3 protein: CASSYSGDRAYEQFF

J gene: TRBJ2-1
clone size: .
V gene: TRBV11-1
D gene: .
CDR3 DNA: TGTGCCAGCAGCTTAGTTCGGGGCGACTCCTACGAGCAGTTCTTC
CDR3 protein: CASSLVRGDSYEQFF

J gene: TRBJ2-1
clone size: .
V gene: TRBV7-2
D gene: .
CDR3 DNA: TGTGCCAGCAGCTCTACGAATTACAATGAGCAGTTCTTC
CDR3 protein: CASSSTNYNEQFF

J gene: TRBJ2-7
clone size: .
V gene: TRBV4-1
D gene: .
CDR3 DNA: TGCGCCAGCAGGCGGGAAGACAGCGGCTCCTACGAGCAGTACTTC
CDR3 protein: CASRREDSGSYEQYF

J gene: TRBJ2-7
clone size: many
V gene: TRBV6-1
D gene: .
CDR3 DNA: TGTGCCAGCAGTTATTACGACACGGAAGGGGAGCAGTACTTC
CDR3 protein: CASSYYDTEGEQYF

J gene: TRBJ2-7
clone size: .
V gene: TRBV10-1
D gene: .
CDR3 DNA: TGCGCCAGCAGTGAGTCGGCAGCGGCCGGATTCTACGAGCAGTACTTC
CDR3 protein: CASSESAAAGFYEQYF

J gene: TRBJ2-5
clone size: many
V gene: TRBV11-2
D gene: .
CDR3 DNA: TGTGCCAGCAGCTTTGCGTCACAGAGTCAAGAGACCCAGTACTTC
CDR3 protein: CASSFASQSQETQYF

J gene: TRBJ1-2
clone size: few
V gene: TRBV6-4
D gene: .
CDR3 DNA: TGTGCCAGCTTCCGGACCCCCTATGGCTACACCTTC
CDR3 protein: CASFRTPYGYTF

J gene: TRBJ2-5
clone size: many
V gene: TRBV6-6
D gene: TRBD2
CDR3 DNA: TGTGCCAGCAGTTACTCGAGGGGTTACGAGCGGGGGGGCCTAGAAGAGACCCAGTACTTC
CDR3 protein: CASSYSRGYERGGLEETQYF

J gene: TRBJ2-1
clone size: .
V gene: TRBV6-1
D gene: .
CDR3 DNA: TGTGCCAGCAGAGACACTCATAGGGGGCGGGGGGACTACAATGAGCAGTTCTTC
CDR3 protein: CASRDTHRGRGDYNEQFF

J gene: TRBJ2-5
clone size: few
V gene: TRBV6-5
D gene: TRBD2
CDR3 DNA: TGTGCCAGCAGGGACTCCGCTAGCGGGAGAGAAGAGACCCAGTACTTC
CDR3 protein: CASRDSASGREETQYF

J gene: TRBJ2-5
clone size: .
V gene: TRBV6-5
D gene: TRBD2
CDR3 DNA: TGTGCCAGCAGTTACACCCTGACTAGCGGAGGAGGGGAGCAGTACTTC
CDR3 protein: CASSYTLTSGGGEQYF

J gene: TRBJ2-3
clone size: .
V gene: TRBV6-5
D gene: TRBD2
CDR3 DNA: TGTGCCACCCAACGTTGGGGTCGTAGCGGGAGTCTCACAGATACGCAGTATTTT
CDR3 protein: CATQRWGRSGSLTDTQYF

J gene: TRBJ2-2
clone size: few
V gene: TRBV6-1
D gene: TRBD1
CDR3 DNA: TGTGCCAGCAGTCCCCGGACAGGGATGGCCGGGGAGCTGTTTTTT
CDR3 protein: CASSPRTGMAGELFF

J gene: TRBJ2-7
clone size: .
V gene: TRBV6-6
D gene: .
CDR3 DNA: TGTGCCAGCAGTTACGCCCAGCGGGCCTACGAGCAGTACTTC
CDR3 protein: CASSYAQRAYEQYF

J gene: TRBJ2-3
clone size: .
V gene: TRBV7-3
D gene: TRBD2
CDR3 DNA: TGTGCCAGCAGCTTAACTAGCGGGAGTGAAGATACGCAGTATTTT
CDR3 protein: CASSLTSGSEDTQYF

J gene: TRBJ2-5
clone size: .
V gene: TRBV6-1
D gene: .
CDR3 DNA: TGTGCCAGCAGTGAAGTTCGGTGGGAGACCCAGTACTTC
CDR3 protein: CASSEVRWETQYF

J gene: TRBJ2-7
clone size: .
V gene: TRBV6-1
D gene: TRBD2
CDR3 DNA: TGTGCCAGCATTGATTTCCTAGCGGGAGGCACCTACGAGCAGTACTTC
CDR3 protein: CASIDFLAGGTYEQYF

J gene: TRBJ2-1
clone size: .
V gene: TRBV6-5
D gene: TRBD2
CDR3 DNA: TGTGCCAGCGGGCGGGAGTTTCCAAATGAGCAGTTCTTC
CDR3 protein: CASGREFPNEQFF

J gene: TRBJ2-1
clone size: .
V gene: TRBV6-6
D gene: TRBD2
CDR3 DNA: TGTGCCAGCAGTTACTCTTCTAGCGGGAGTTTCGAGCAGTTCTTC
CDR3 protein: CASSYSSSGSFEQFF

J gene: TRBJ2-5
clone size: few
V gene: TRBV6-1
D gene: .
CDR3 DNA: TGTGCCAGCAGTGACACCGAGGCGTACCAAGAGACCCAGTACTTC
CDR3 protein: CASSDTEAYQETQYF

J gene: TRBJ1-5
clone size: few
V gene: TRBV6-1
D gene: .
CDR3 DNA: TGTGCCAGCAGTGAAAATAGGAGCTTATATCAGCCCCAGCATTTT
CDR3 protein: CASSENRSLYQPQHF

J gene: TRBJ2-7
clone size: .
V gene: TRBV6-5
D gene: .
CDR3 DNA: TGTGCCAGCGAGACCGCCTTAGCGAGCGAGCAGTACTTC
CDR3 protein: CASETALASEQYF